This is a list of T cell receptor beta chains from one sample in a study of T cell responses to AZD1222 COVID-19 vaccine. Data came from immunoSEQ multiplex PCR; TCRdb stores just in-frame clones and leaves some out. The sample yields some 150,000 clones, approximately 90% seen once. Sequences were derived from peripheral blood, sampled on day 0 of MenACWY control vaccination. Every receptor here comes from an adult in good health. CDR3s include the opening cysteine and the closing phenylalanine or tryptophan. The D gene is left open where the match is weak. Only part of the rows carry a size: once, few, many, or a class if the clone is expanded.

V	size	D	J	CDR3	DNA
TRBV6-6	once	TRBD2	TRBJ2-2	CATQTAGVEGELFF	TGTGCCACCCAAACGGCGGGGGTAGAAGGGGAGCTGTTTTTT
TRBV6-1	-	-	TRBJ1-1	CASSDPGAGTEAFF	TGTGCCAGCAGTGACCCAGGGGCCGGCACTGAAGCTTTCTTT
TRBV24-1	-	-	TRBJ2-7	CATSDGLGRATYEQYF	TGTGCCACCAGTGATGGCCTCGGGCGCGCAACCTACGAGCAGTACTTC
TRBV7-9	-	TRBD1	TRBJ2-5	CASSLRTGSLETQYF	TGTGCCAGCAGCTTAAGGACAGGGAGTTTGGAGACCCAGTACTTC
TRBV30	-	-	TRBJ2-7	CAWNRAYEQYF	TGTGCCTGGAACCGAGCCTACGAGCAGTACTTC
TRBV18	-	TRBD1	TRBJ2-3	CASSPAGTGGTDTQYF	TGTGCCAGCTCACCAGCCGGGACAGGGGGCACAGATACGCAGTATTTT
TRBV6-5	-	-	TRBJ2-7	CASSSGRNYEQYF	TGTGCCAGCAGCTCCGGGAGAAACTACGAGCAGTACTTC
TRBV16	-	-	TRBJ2-7	CASSPLLRREQYF	TGTGCCAGCAGCCCCCTCCTCAGGCGGGAGCAGTACTTC
TRBV19	-	TRBD2	TRBJ2-1	CASSLAGGYNEQFF	TGTGCCAGTAGTTTAGCGGGAGGCTACAATGAGCAGTTCTTC
TRBV10-1	-	TRBD2	TRBJ2-7	CASRETSVRVYEQYF	TGCGCCAGCAGGGAGACTAGCGTCAGGGTCTACGAGCAGTACTTC
TRBV12-3/TRBV12-4	-	-	TRBJ1-1	CASSLGGNTEAFF	TGTGCCAGCAGTTTGGGCGGGAACACTGAAGCTTTCTTT
TRBV2	-	-	TRBJ1-1	CASRTEMNTEAFF	TGTGCCAGCCGGACAGAGATGAACACTGAAGCTTTCTTT
TRBV11-2	-	-	TRBJ2-7	CASSLKLEREKYF	TGTGCCAGCAGCTTAAAACTCGAGAGAGAGAAGTACTTC
TRBV7-2	-	TRBD1	TRBJ1-1	CASSLELQGAGETEAFF	TGTGCCAGCAGCTTAGAGTTGCAGGGGGCTGGGGAAACTGAAGCTTTCTTT
TRBV4-1	-	TRBD1	TRBJ1-2	CASSQPGQGVRLNYGYTF	TGCGCCAGCAGCCAACCCGGACAGGGGGTTAGGCTTAACTATGGCTACACCTTC
TRBV2	-	TRBD1	TRBJ2-3	CASSEWGTGAKDTQYF	TGTGCCAGCAGTGAATGGGGGACAGGGGCAAAAGATACGCAGTATTTT
TRBV6-6	-	-	TRBJ1-3	CASRDRGLGNTIYF	TGTGCCAGCAGGGACAGAGGTCTTGGAAACACCATATATTTT
TRBV10-3	-	-	TRBJ1-6	CAIQQADSPLHF	TGTGCCATCCAACAGGCGGATTCACCCCTCCACTTT
TRBV2	-	-	TRBJ2-7	CASSVARGAFGEQYF	TGTGCCAGCAGTGTTGCCAGGGGGGCGTTCGGCGAGCAGTACTTC
TRBV4-1	-	-	TRBJ2-7	CASSQARGGEKHEQYF	TGCGCCAGCAGCCAAGCGAGAGGAGGGGAAAAACACGAGCAGTACTTC
TRBV10-3	-	-	TRBJ2-3	CAINPGGRGAADTQYF	TGTGCCATCAACCCCGGGGGTCGAGGGGCTGCAGATACGCAGTATTTT
TRBV25-1	-	-	TRBJ1-2	CASSAPGSRYTF	TGTGCCAGCAGTGCCCCAGGGTCTCGCTACACCTTC
TRBV11-2	-	-	TRBJ1-1	CASSLVAGATEAFF	TGTGCCAGCAGCTTAGTGGCAGGGGCAACTGAAGCTTTCTTT
TRBV6-5	-	TRBD2	TRBJ2-5	CASRPQRGGRETQYF	TGTGCCAGCAGACCTCAGCGGGGGGGGAGAGAGACCCAGTACTTC
TRBV5-4	-	-	TRBJ2-7	CASSLDTRYKQYF	TGTGCCAGCAGCTTGGATACTAGGTATAAGCAGTACTTC
TRBV7-8	-	-	TRBJ1-1	CASSLTRTGRAIITEAFF	TGTGCCAGCAGCCTAACAAGAACCGGCAGGGCAATAATCACTGAAGCTTTCTTT
TRBV4-1	-	-	TRBJ2-1	CASSTAVEQFF	TGCGCCAGCAGCACAGCAGTTGAGCAGTTCTTC
TRBV29-1	-	TRBD1	TRBJ1-2	CSVDDPGQQPYGYTF	TGCAGCGTGGACGACCCGGGACAGCAGCCCTATGGCTACACCTTC